This TCR beta chain was sequenced in a study of T cell clonotyping in hematopoietic cell transplantation. J was trimmed by 4 bases and V by 5 bases; bases with no gene match: 11. Germline lookup yields CDR1 MGHRA and CDR2 YSYEKL. The CDR3 covers 15 residues. Study-wide points: Higher Inverse Simpson Index values in graft donor and pretransplant recipient predicted broader posttransplant TCR diversity. No sorting was done, leaving CD4 and CD8 contributions mixed. Recipient TCR diversity dropped after transplant; expanded clonotypes rose from day 30 to 180.

Worth noting for this clone: Its antigen is not known.

Clones were read by immunoSEQ multiplex PCR, and TCRdb kept only the in-frame ones, dropping some. The sample holds roughly 16,000 clones, 80% to 95% seen once. This sequence joins TRBV4-1 and TRBJ2-7, with TRBD2 identical over 7 bases. The sample was peripheral blood mononuclear cells. The receptor was isolated from a man in his forties in good health. Some clones in this sample may be carry-over from other donors' samples. The CDR3 protein is CASSAPGGRPYEQYF. CDR3 in DNA: TGCGCCAGCAGCGCCCCGGGGGGACGTCCTTACGAGCAGTACTTC.